Listed below are T cell receptor beta chains from one sample, sequenced in a study of beta chain features in type 1 diabetes. The data were produced by immunoSEQ multiplex PCR, yet TCRdb's version contains in-frame clones alone and is incomplete. This table holds 860,000 or so clones, around a sixth found once. The material sequenced was naive CD4+ T cells from blood. Receptors originate from a woman under 30 in good health. The CDR3 runs from the conserved cysteine through the conserved F or W. D genes are given only for firm matches. Size values are once, few and many counts, or a class for expanded clones, and some rows have none.

d_gene	v_gene	abundance	j_gene	CDR3aa	CDR3nt
TRBD1	TRBV27	-	TRBJ1-2	CASSLGGRGYGYTF	TGTGCCAGCAGCCTCGGGGGCAGGGGGTATGGCTACACCTTC
-	TRBV28	few	TRBJ2-1	CASSLRAEQFF	TGTGCCAGCAGTTTAAGGGCAGAGCAGTTCTTC
-	TRBV10-3	few	TRBJ1-5	CAISGGPGPWPQHF	TGTGCCATCAGTGGTGGTCCAGGCCCGTGGCCCCAGCATTTT
TRBD2	TRBV9	-	TRBJ2-1	CASSVLAGEGNPYNEQFF	TGTGCCAGCAGCGTACTAGCGGGAGAGGGAAATCCCTACAATGAGCAGTTCTTC
-	TRBV7-8	few	TRBJ1-2	CASSFDNNYGYTF	TGTGCCAGCAGCTTCGACAATAACTATGGCTACACCTTC
-	TRBV6-1	few	TRBJ1-4	CASSVGRQNEKLFF	TGTGCCAGCAGTGTTGGCAGACAGAATGAAAAACTGTTTTTT
-	TRBV6-5	-	TRBJ1-2	CASSAGPRFSSYTF	TGTGCCAGTTCAGCCGGGCCTCGTTTCAGCAGCTACACCTTC
TRBD2	TRBV6-7	-	TRBJ2-2	CASSYATSGSTGELFF	TGTGCCAGCAGTTACGCGACTAGCGGGAGCACCGGGGAGCTGTTTTTT
-	TRBV28	-	TRBJ2-1	CASSPHLGANEQFF	TGTGCCAGCAGTCCCCACTTGGGGGCCAATGAGCAGTTCTTC
-	TRBV2	-	TRBJ2-1	CASSASASGEQFF	TGTGCCAGCAGTGCGTCGGCTTCCGGTGAGCAGTTCTTC
TRBD2	TRBV5-1	once	TRBJ2-7	CASSFHSGSSYEQYF	TGCGCCAGCAGCTTCCATAGCGGGAGCTCCTACGAGCAGTACTTC
-	TRBV5-1	few	TRBJ2-6	CASSPRTARAGANVLTF	TGCGCCAGCAGCCCCCGGACAGCCCGCGCTGGGGCCAACGTCCTGACTTTC
-	TRBV7-2	few	TRBJ1-2	CASSFEAVAYGYTF	TGTGCCAGCAGCTTTGAGGCGGTGGCCTATGGCTACACCTTC
TRBD2	TRBV7-2	-	TRBJ2-5	CASSVLGTSGSGTQYF	TGTGCCAGCAGCGTCCTCGGGACTAGCGGTTCCGGGACCCAGTACTTC
TRBD1	TRBV2	-	TRBJ1-5	CASSDRTGWNQPQHF	TGTGCCAGCAGTGACAGGACAGGCTGGAATCAGCCCCAGCATTTT
-	TRBV5-1	few	TRBJ2-5	CASSFYQEAETQYF	TGCGCCAGCAGCTTTTACCAGGAGGCGGAGACCCAGTACTTC
-	TRBV5-1	-	TRBJ1-1	CASSLERLTEAFF	TGCGCCAGCAGCTTGGAACGGCTAACTGAAGCTTTCTTT
TRBD2	TRBV4-2	few	TRBJ2-1	CASSQGVLAGYNEQFF	TGTGCCAGCAGCCAAGGCGTGCTAGCGGGTTACAATGAGCAGTTCTTC
TRBD1	TRBV18	-	TRBJ2-7	CASSRGQGSYEQYF	TGTGCCAGCTCACGCGGACAGGGGTCCTACGAGCAGTACTTC
TRBD1	TRBV10-3	-	TRBJ2-3	CAIRTTGANTQYF	TGTGCCATCAGAACGACAGGGGCTAATACGCAGTATTTT
-	TRBV2	-	TRBJ2-7	CASRESRWAYEQYF	TGTGCCAGCAGGGAATCTAGATGGGCCTACGAGCAGTACTTC
-	TRBV7-2	-	TRBJ2-5	CASSPIGLPQETQYF	TGTGCCAGCAGCCCAATCGGACTTCCTCAAGAGACCCAGTACTTC
-	TRBV4-2	-	TRBJ2-7	CASSQDKSGREQYF	TGTGCCAGCAGCCAAGATAAGTCGGGTCGCGAGCAGTACTTC
-	TRBV7-2	few	TRBJ2-1	CASSLADRRSSYNEQFF	TGTGCCAGCAGCTTAGCTGATCGTCGCAGCTCCTACAATGAGCAGTTCTTC
TRBD2	TRBV18	-	TRBJ2-1	CASSPRERHSYNEQFF	TGTGCCAGCTCACCGCGGGAGCGACACTCCTACAATGAGCAGTTCTTC
TRBD2	TRBV27	-	TRBJ2-7	CASSPGLAGVPSLYEQYF	TGTGCCAGCAGTCCGGGACTAGCGGGAGTGCCGTCCCTCTACGAGCAGTACTTC
TRBD1	TRBV9	few	TRBJ1-3	CASSVTVRGQGSGNTIYF	TGTGCCAGCAGCGTAACTGTTCGGGGACAGGGGTCTGGAAACACCATATATTTT
-	TRBV7-9	few	TRBJ2-1	CASSSPRSGHNEQFF	TGTGCCAGCAGCTCCCCCCGTAGCGGCCACAATGAGCAGTTCTTC
TRBD1	TRBV28	-	TRBJ2-7	CASSLYRGQSYEQYF	TGTGCCAGCAGTTTATACAGGGGCCAGTCCTACGAGCAGTACTTC
-	TRBV25-1	few	TRBJ2-5	CASGGPKTQYF	TGTGCCAGCGGGGGGCCTAAGACCCAGTACTTC
-	TRBV18	few	TRBJ1-1	CASSPRNMWTNTEAFF	TGTGCCAGCTCACCAAGGAACATGTGGACGAACACTGAAGCTTTCTTT
-	TRBV7-9	-	TRBJ2-7	CASSLWSAGPYEQYF	TGTGCCAGCAGCTTATGGTCCGCTGGGCCCTACGAGCAGTACTTC
-	TRBV11-2	once	TRBJ2-4	CASSPGVAKNIQYF	TGTGCCAGCAGCCCGGGAGTAGCCAAAAACATTCAGTACTTC
-	TRBV9	-	TRBJ2-7	CASSVDLEVEQYF	TGTGCCAGCAGCGTAGACTTGGAGGTGGAGCAGTACTTC
-	TRBV18	few	TRBJ2-7	CASSPPATYEQYF	TGTGCCAGCTCACCACCGGCCACCTACGAGCAGTACTTC
TRBD1	TRBV18	-	TRBJ1-1	CASSPTGDVEAFF	TGTGCCAGCTCACCAACAGGGGACGTTGAAGCTTTCTTT
-	TRBV7-9	few	TRBJ1-5	CASSSPGFGNQPQHF	TGTGCCAGCAGCTCGCCTGGGTTTGGCAATCAGCCCCAGCATTTT
-	TRBV28	few	TRBJ2-7	CASGNYEQYF	TGTGCCAGCGGGAACTACGAGCAGTACTTC
TRBD1	TRBV7-3	few	TRBJ1-1	CASSLMYRQGTEAFF	TGTGCCAGCAGCTTAATGTATCGACAGGGGACTGAAGCTTTCTTT
-	TRBV5-1	few	TRBJ1-5	CASSSGNSNQPQHF	TGCGCCAGCAGCTCGGGTAATAGCAATCAGCCCCAGCATTTT
TRBD2	TRBV7-8	-	TRBJ2-2	CASSPRGLAGNTGELFF	TGTGCCAGCAGCCCTCGCGGACTAGCGGGGAACACCGGGGAGCTGTTTTTT
TRBD1	TRBV11-1	-	TRBJ2-5	CASSPTGKGETQYF	TGTGCCAGCAGCCCGACAGGGAAGGGAGAGACCCAGTACTTC
-	TRBV4-1	few	TRBJ2-2	CASSQGSRGTGELFF	TGCGCCAGCAGCCAAGGGTCTAGGGGCACCGGGGAGCTGTTTTTT
TRBD2	TRBV14	few	TRBJ2-1	CASSRALADNNEQFF	TGTGCCAGCAGCCGGGCACTAGCGGACAACAATGAGCAGTTCTTC
-	TRBV28	-	TRBJ1-5	CASSPPPGAGQPQHF	TGTGCCAGCAGCCCCCCCCCGGGGGCAGGCCAGCCCCAGCATTTT
TRBD2	TRBV30	few	TRBJ2-4	CAWSAGTSGIAKNIQYF	TGTGCCTGGAGTGCCGGGACTAGCGGGATAGCCAAAAACATTCAGTACTTC
-	TRBV2	few	TRBJ2-1	CACPGTASRSSYNEQFF	TGTGCCTGCCCTGGGACGGCCTCCCGAAGCTCCTACAATGAGCAGTTCTTC
-	TRBV6-5	few	TRBJ2-2	CASSYSNGELFF	TGTGCCAGCAGTTACTCGAATGGGGAGCTGTTTTTT
-	TRBV4-2	few	TRBJ2-7	CASSQAVLAGSSYEQYF	TGTGCCAGCAGCCAAGCCGTTTTGGCGGGGAGCTCCTACGAGCAGTACTTC
-	TRBV14	many	TRBJ1-4	CASSQVSGTWEEKLFF	TGTGCCAGCAGCCAAGTCTCCGGGACGTGGGAAGAAAAACTGTTTTTT
-	TRBV18	few	TRBJ2-5	CASSPSVEETQYF	TGTGCCAGCTCACCCTCAGTAGAAGAGACCCAGTACTTC
TRBD2	TRBV27	-	TRBJ2-1	CASSSGTGLANNEQFF	TGTGCCAGCAGTTCAGGGACGGGACTAGCGAACAATGAGCAGTTCTTC
TRBD2	TRBV27	-	TRBJ2-7	CASSLNQGLPLLEQYF	TGTGCCAGCAGTCTTAACCAGGGACTACCTCTTCTCGAGCAGTACTTC
TRBD2	TRBV29-1	-	TRBJ2-1	CSVEGSGRESSYNEQFF	TGCAGCGTTGAAGGTAGCGGGAGGGAAAGCTCCTACAATGAGCAGTTCTTC